These 28 T cell receptor beta chains came from one sample sequenced in a study of blood T cell repertoires in COVID-19. Measured with immunoSEQ multiplex PCR; TCRdb has only the in-frame clones, and not every one. The top ten hold roughly 0.9% of the sample, which has a few hundred thousand clones, 91% seen once. Material: PBMCs or T cells enriched from blood (not recorded which). The receptor set was obtained from a woman aged 40 to 55 who had been exposed to COVID-19.

V and J are TRBV21-1 and TRBJ1-3. TRBV21-1 is a listed pseudogene. This CDR3 contains 14 residues. This chain's CDR3 is CASEVRTPGNTIYF. As DNA, the CDR3 is TGTGCCAGCGAGGTCCGTACCCCTGGAAACACCATATATTTT.

This sequence joins TRBV12-3 or TRBV12-4 and TRBJ2-7, with a weak D call TRBD2 (5 bases). There are 12 residues in the CDR3. The V end was cut by 3 bases, the J end by 4 bases, with 7 bases between. CDR3 DNA sequence: TGTGCCAGCAGTTTTCGGGATTACGAGCAGTACTTC. It encodes CASSFRDYEQYF.

The rearrangement links TRBV25-1 to TRBJ2-3; D is undetermined. The CDR3 loop spans 13 amino acids. V lost 5 bases to trimming and J lost 0 bases, with 6 bases between them. From germline, CDR1 is MGHDK and CDR2 SYGVNS. The CDR3 bases are TGTGCCAGCAGTTTAATAAGCACAGATACGCAGTATTTT. The encoded protein is CASSLISTDTQYF.

This clone showed up just once. The V and J genes are TRBV15 and TRBJ1-6; 7 positions agree with TRBD1. Germline loops: CDR1 LNHNV, CDR2 YYDKDF (reference sequence). This CDR3 has 14 amino acids. J was trimmed by 10 bases and V by 4 bases; bases with no gene match: 7. CDR3 sequence (DNA): TGTGCCACCAGCACGAGGGGGCTTAACTCACCCCTCCACTTT. As protein: CATSTRGLNSPLHF. The whole variable domain, remainder taken from reference TRBV15 and TRBJ1-6, is DAMVIQNPRYQVTQFGKPVTLSCSQTLNHNVMYWYQQKSSQAPKLLFHYYDKDFNNEADTPDNFQSRRPNTSFCFLDIRSPGLGDTAMYLCATSTRGLNSPLHFGNGTRLTVT.

The chain uses TRBV27 and TRBJ1-4, with a possible D match to TRBD1 (5 bases). The CDR3 totals 14 residues. V was shortened by 4 bases and J by 8 bases, with 14 bases between the two germline ends. The germline V gene encodes CDR1 MNHEY and CDR2 SMNVEV (reference sequence). The CDR3 DNA is TGTGCCAGCAGTTCTGGCGGGGGTCGGGAAAAACTGTTTTTT. Its protein product is CASSSGGGREKLFF. The full variable domain, rest sourced from reference TRBV27 and TRBJ1-4, is EAQVTQNPRYLITVTGKKLTVTCSQNMNHEYMSWYRQDPGLGLRQIYYSMNVEVTDKGDVPEGYKVSRKEKRNFPLILESPSPNQTSLYFCASSSGGGREKLFFGSGTQLSVL.

The chain employs TRBV29-1 and TRBJ1-5; D is possibly TRBD1 (6 bases). Germline V lookup: CDR1 SQVTM, CDR2 ANQGSEA. V gave up 4 bases and J gave up 3 bases, with 7 bases separating them. The CDR3 length is 12 residues. The CDR3 DNA follows: TGCAGCGTTGGGGACACCAATCAGCCCCAGCATTTT. Encoded protein: CSVGDTNQPQHF.

CDR3 in amino acids: CASSPRPGSNEKLFF. CDR3 in DNA: TGTGCCAGCAGCCCACGACCGGGAAGTAATGAAAAACTGTTTTTT. The gene calls are TRBV7-2 and TRBJ1-4; D unresolved. The CDR3 length is 15 residues. Trimming cost V 5 bases and J 4 bases, with 14 bases left between them. Germline V lookup: CDR1 SGHTA, CDR2 FQGNSA.

The chain employs TRBV25-1 and TRBJ2-3; no clear D. V lost 2 bases and J 8 bases, leaving 11 bases between the germline ends. Germline V lookup: CDR1 MGHDK, CDR2 SYGVNS. This CDR3 spans 13 amino acids. CDR3 in amino acids: CASSEQASSTQYF. The CDR3 DNA is TGTGCCAGCAGTGAACAGGCCTCGAGTACGCAGTATTTT.

The V gene is TRBV7-9, the J gene TRBJ1-3; D not certain. CDR1 and CDR2 from the germline V gene are SEHNR and FQNEAQ (reference sequence). V dropped 5 bases and J dropped 4 bases, with 24 bases sitting between them. The CDR3 extends over 18 amino acids. CDR3 loop: CASSLEVVAPPRGNTIYF. The CDR3 DNA reads TGTGCCAGCAGCCTCGAGGTGGTGGCCCCTCCACGAGGAAACACCATATATTTT.

This clone was observed once. This chain uses TRBV6-5 with TRBJ2-7; 9 bases align to TRBD1. The trim removed 11 bases at V and 3 bases at J, leaving 11 bases unmatched. In germline, CDR1 is MNHEY, CDR2 SVGAGI. This CDR3 region has 14 residues. The CDR3 DNA reads TGTGCCTCGACCCGACAGGGGGTGGGCTACGAGCAGTACTTC. It encodes CASTRQGVGYEQYF.

This clone came up once. The chain uses TRBV7-3 and TRBJ2-1; unclear D gene. V shed 0 bases and J shed 10 bases, with 13 bases lying between them. The CDR3 is 14 amino acids. In germline, CDR1 is SGHTA, CDR2 FQGTGA. The CDR3 loop is CASSLTFLSGEQFF. CDR3 in DNA: TGTGCCAGCAGCTTAACGTTTCTTTCAGGCGAGCAGTTCTTC.

The V call is TRBV5-1, the J call TRBJ1-1; possible D gene TRBD1, 5 bases. Trimming left V 4 bases short and J 1 base short, with 11 bases between. Germline CDR1 is SGHRS and CDR2 is YFSETQ. The CDR3 is made up of 14 amino acids. The CDR3 DNA reads as TGCGCCAGCAGCGCCAAGGGGTCGAACACTGAAGCTTTCTTT. Translating gives CASSAKGSNTEAFF.

The chain has TRBV12-3 or TRBV12-4 and TRBJ1-2, with D hard to call. Trimming removed 5 bases at V and 6 bases at J, with 10 bases between. This CDR3 contains 12 residues. CDR3 sequence: CASSGVSNGYTF. CDR3 bases: TGTGCCAGCAGTGGCGTTAGCAATGGCTACACCTTC.

The genes are TRBV2 and TRBJ1-1, with D perhaps matching TRBD1 (5 bases). The V end lost 7 bases, the J end lost 0 bases, and 12 bases lay between the germline ends. The CDR3 totals 14 residues. Looked up from germline, CDR1 is SNHLY and CDR2 is FYNNEI. The CDR3 nucleotides are TGTGCCAGCACTACTCGGGGGGTGAACACTGAAGCTTTCTTT. Amino acids: CASTTRGVNTEAFF.

This clone has a single count. This chain links TRBV12-3 or TRBV12-4 with TRBJ1-2; 9 bases align to TRBD1. This CDR3 is built from 13 residues. The V gene end was trimmed by 6 bases and the J gene end by 7 bases; junction bases not matched to a gene: 6. CDR3 loop: CASSRGQGFGYTF. Here the CDR3 DNA reads TGTGCCAGCAGCAGGGGACAGGGTTTTGGCTACACCTTC.

V is TRBV5-1 and J is TRBJ1-3; 9 nucleotides match TRBD1. The CDR3 has 15 amino acids. Germline trimming cut 3 bases from V and 4 bases from J; bases unmatched to any gene: 5. Germline V gene sequence: CDR1 SGHRS, CDR2 YFSETQ. CDR3 loop: CASSSGQGGGNTIYF. The CDR3 bases are TGCGCCAGCAGCTCGGGACAGGGAGGAGGAAACACCATATATTTT.

The chain employs TRBV15 and TRBJ1-1; D remains unclear. V shed 5 bases and J shed 12 bases, with 16 bases lying between them. Looked up from germline, CDR1 is LNHNV and CDR2 is YYDKDF (reference sequence). This CDR3 comprises 12 residues. CDR3 bases: TGTGCCACCAGCCCATCCGGACTCGATCCTTTCTTT. This gives the protein CATSPSGLDPFF. Using reference TRBV15 and TRBJ1-1 for the parts outside the CDR3, the full variable domain is DAMVIQNPRYQVTQFGKPVTLSCSQTLNHNVMYWYQQKSSQAPKLLFHYYDKDFNNEADTPDNFQSRRPNTSFCFLDIRSPGLGDTAMYLCATSPSGLDPFFGQGTRLTVV.

The rearrangement uses TRBV27 and TRBJ1-5, with TRBD1 matching 10 bases. The J segment lost 3 bases and the V segment lost 6 bases, leaving 8 bases of the junction unmatched. The CDR3 extends over 16 amino acids. Germline assignment: CDR1 MNHEY and CDR2 SMNVEV (reference sequence). CDR3 in DNA: TGTGCCAGCAGAGCCCGGGACAGGGGATACAATCAGCCCCAGCATTTT. Translated, it gives CASRARDRGYNQPQHF.

A few counts support this clone. This sequence joins TRBV7-9 and TRBJ1-6; no clear D. The CDR3 consists of 15 residues. V shed 5 bases and J shed 7 bases, with 15 bases lying between them. CDR1 and CDR2 (germline): SEHNR, FQNEAQ (reference sequence). CDR3 in DNA: TGTGCCAGCAGCCACTCAGCGGTAGGCAATTCACCCCTCCACTTT. Translated, it gives CASSHSAVGNSPLHF.

The chain combines TRBV13 with TRBJ2-7; D is perhaps TRBD2 (7 bases). The germline V gene encodes CDR1 PRHDT and CDR2 FYEKMQ (reference sequence). The CDR3 sequence is 14 residues long. V was shortened by 4 bases and J by 7 bases, with 17 bases between the two germline ends. The CDR3 DNA is TGTGCCAGCAGCTCTCTGGGGGGGGCTAATGAGCAGTACTTC. Protein: CASSSLGGANEQYF.

This clone has just one count. CDR3 DNA sequence: TGTGCCATCGGGTCAAGCGGGGAGACCCAGTACTTC. It codes for CAIGSSGETQYF. The V and J genes are TRBV10-3 and TRBJ2-5; possible D gene TRBD2, 6 bases. Germline CDR1 reads ENHRY; CDR2 reads SYGVKD. V was shortened by 8 bases and J by 5 bases, with 12 bases between the two germline ends. The CDR3 contains 12 residues.

The genes are TRBV7-2 and TRBJ1-1; D is ambiguous. Per germline, CDR1 SGHTA and CDR2 FQGNSA. V shed 4 bases and J shed 1 base, with 10 bases lying between them. The CDR3 extends over 14 amino acids. The CDR3 region is CASSSSPSNTEAFF. In DNA form, the CDR3 reads TGTGCCAGCAGCTCAAGCCCGTCGAACACTGAAGCTTTCTTT.

V is TRBV9 and J is TRBJ2-1; possible D gene TRBD2, 6 bases. V lost 0 bases and J lost 0, with 7 bases in between. CDR1 and CDR2 from the germline V gene are SGDLS and YYNGEE. The CDR3 sequence is 15 residues long. CDR3 protein: CASSVAGDSYNEQFF. DNA of the CDR3: TGTGCCAGCAGCGTAGCGGGGGACTCCTACAATGAGCAGTTCTTC.

This clone was picked up a small number of times. The chain recombines TRBV30 with TRBJ2-5; TRBD2 agrees at 9 bases. Germline loops: CDR1 GTSNPN, CDR2 SVGIG (reference sequence). V dropped 7 bases and J dropped 14; count of bases not matched to a gene: 8. The CDR3 is 10 residues long. The DNA for the CDR3 is TGTGCCTATACGCGGGAGGGCCTTTACTTC. This encodes CAYTREGLYF.

V usage is TRBV5-4 and J usage is TRBJ2-6; D may be TRBD1 (6 bases). CDR3 length: 16 amino acids. The V and J ends lost 2 bases and 1 base respectively, with 10 bases between them. Germline-derived CDR1 and CDR2 are SGHNT and YYREEE (reference sequence). The CDR3 reads CASSFGQGSGANVLTF. The DNA of the CDR3 is TGTGCCAGCAGCTTTGGCCAGGGGTCTGGGGCCAACGTCCTGACTTTC.

The chain carries TRBV7-9 and TRBJ2-5; D perhaps matches TRBD2 (6 bases). The CDR3 totals 15 residues. CDR1 is SEHNR and CDR2 is FQNEAQ in the germline V gene (reference sequence). V was trimmed by 3 bases and J by 5 bases, leaving 16 bases between them. This chain's CDR3 is CASSFRDSARETQYF. DNA of the CDR3: TGTGCCAGCAGCTTCCGGGACTCAGCGCGGGAGACCCAGTACTTC.

V gene TRBV12-3 or TRBV12-4 combines with J gene TRBJ2-7; tentatively, D is TRBD2 (5 bases). This CDR3 spans 13 amino acids. The germline V and J ends were trimmed by 2 bases and 5 bases, with 10 bases remaining between them. The CDR3 nucleotides read TGTGCCAGCAGTTTACGGCCGGGGAACGAGCAGTACTTC. It codes for CASSLRPGNEQYF.

This clone was seen a single time. The V call is TRBV7-2, the J call TRBJ2-1, with D possibly TRBD2 on 6 matching bases. V was clipped by 8 bases and J by 2 bases, with 19 bases between them. CDR3 length: 16 amino acids. CDR1 is SGHTA and CDR2 is FQGNSA in the germline V gene. In nucleotides, the CDR3 is TGTGCCAGCCAACCGCTCGGGAGATTCACCTACAATGAGCAGTTCTTC. Its protein product is CASQPLGRFTYNEQFF.